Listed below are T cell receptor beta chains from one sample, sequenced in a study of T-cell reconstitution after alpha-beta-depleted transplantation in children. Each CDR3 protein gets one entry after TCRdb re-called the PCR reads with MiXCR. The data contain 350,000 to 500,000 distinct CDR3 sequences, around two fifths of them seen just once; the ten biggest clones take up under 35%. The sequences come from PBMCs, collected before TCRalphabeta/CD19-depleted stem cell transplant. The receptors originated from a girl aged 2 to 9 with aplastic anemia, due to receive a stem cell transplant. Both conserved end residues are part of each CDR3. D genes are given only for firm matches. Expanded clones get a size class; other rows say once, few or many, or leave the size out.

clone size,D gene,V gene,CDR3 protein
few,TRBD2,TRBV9,CASSNNSGTSGHYEQYF
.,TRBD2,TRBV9,CASSPSHGLAGGYEQYF
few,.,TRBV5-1,CASRGGVGAGETQYF
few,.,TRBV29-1,CSVGKGSTTEAFF
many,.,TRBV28,CASRRSYYNSPLHF
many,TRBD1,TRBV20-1,CSARDHRTGDNQPQHF
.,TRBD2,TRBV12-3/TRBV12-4,CAVGLAGGDEQFF
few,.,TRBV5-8,CASSSRGEQYF
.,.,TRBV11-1,CASSLARGTDRRTSYEQYF
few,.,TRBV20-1,CSLTGTLYGYTF
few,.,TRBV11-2,CASSLARVHEQYF
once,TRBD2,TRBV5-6,CASSLDAGGTDTQYF
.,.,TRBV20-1,CSAQQNSGNTIYF
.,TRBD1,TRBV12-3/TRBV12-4,CASSLAPRTGQDTQYF
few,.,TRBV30,CACRAYNEQFF
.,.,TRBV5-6,CASSSYRWRGYGYTF
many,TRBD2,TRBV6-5,CASSSASGWDTGELFF
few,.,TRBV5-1,CASSLRGYEQFF
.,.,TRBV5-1,CASSLGGPGVSGANVLTF
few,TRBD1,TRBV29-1,CSSYTGTGPNEQFF
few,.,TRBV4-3,CASSQEILTDTQYF
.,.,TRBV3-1,CASSRYRDTQYF
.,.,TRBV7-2,CASSRSSGSDTQYF
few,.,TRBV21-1,CASSLRTSLPNEQFF
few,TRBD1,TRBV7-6,CASSYGTGAYEQYF
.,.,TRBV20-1,CSARAPTEQLYNEQFF
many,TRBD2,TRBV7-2,CASSFSQSGRLYEQYF
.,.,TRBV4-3,CASRGQGRFDYGYTF
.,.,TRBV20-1,CSARARARNQETQYF